Following are 26 T cell receptor beta chains from one sample sequenced in a study of beta chain features in type 1 diabetes (dated by TCRdb to the late 2010s). To prepare the library, the immunoSEQ multiplex PCR assay was applied. The High Capacity cDNA Reverse Transcription Kit was used to reverse transcribe all of the isolated RNA, meaning that expressed TCRB transcripts were what got sequenced. Drawn from immuneACCESS, this table holds only the in-frame rearrangements with V and J called that TCRdb kept. Clones are partly lost; checked studies trace under half to an unresolved V gene and leave the rest unexplained. Present in this sample are under 400,000 clones, over 10% of which were seen just once. About 0.018% of the sample is held by the ten biggest clonotypes. Sequencing input: naive CD4+ T cells from blood. The cell subset or site label corresponds to: true naive CD4+ T cells. Receptors originate from a man in his late teens or twenties in good health.

This clone has more than one count but fewer than ten. The rearrangement links TRBV7-2 to TRBJ1-2; perhaps TRBD1 as D (6 bases). The CDR3 length is 14 residues. V gave up 5 bases and J gave up 5 bases, with 15 bases separating them. Germline-derived CDR1 and CDR2 are SGHTA and FQGNSA. The DNA of the CDR3 is TGTGCCAGCAGCCAACAGGGTGGCATTTATGGCTACACCTTC. Its protein is CASSQQGGIYGYTF.

The rearrangement joins TRBV7-8 to TRBJ1-1; tentatively, D is TRBD1 (5 bases). The V end lost 6 bases, the J end lost 1 base, and 18 bases lay between the germline ends. CDR1 and CDR2 (germline): SGHVS, FQNEAQ. This CDR3 is built from 16 residues. The chain's CDR3 is CASSLLRGSGNTEAFF. CDR3 in DNA: TGTGCCAGCAGTCTTCTCCGGGGGTCGGGGAACACTGAAGCTTTCTTT.

This clone was found a few times. V gene TRBV7-3 combines with J gene TRBJ2-2, with 8 positions matching TRBD2. Per the germline V gene, CDR1 is SGHTA and CDR2 is FQGTGA. The V segment lost 3 bases and the J segment 0 bases; nucleotides outside the gene matches: 3. CDR3 length: 16 residues. The DNA for the CDR3 is TGTGCCAGCAGCTTGGGACTAGTCCCGAACACCGGGGAGCTGTTTTTT. This encodes CASSLGLVPNTGELFF.

This rearrangement joins TRBV7-2 to TRBJ2-5, with 7 bases that match TRBD2. After removal of 5 bases from V and 5 bases from J, the junction contained 5 bases not matched to a gene. Germline loops: CDR1 SGHTA, CDR2 FQGNSA. This CDR3 has 13 amino acids. The CDR3 nucleotides are TGTGCCAGCAGCATCGTGGGGGGGGAGACCCAGTACTTC. Its protein is CASSIVGGETQYF. Variable domain in full (rest from reference TRBV7-2 and TRBJ2-5): GAGVSQSPSNKVTEKGKDVELRCDPISGHTALYWYRQSLGQGLEFLIYFQGNSAPDKSGLPSDRFSAERTGGSVSTLTIQRTQQEDSAVYLCASSIVGGETQYFGPGTRLLVL.

Only a few counts were recorded for this clone. The rearrangement uses TRBV7-3 and TRBJ2-1, with D maybe TRBD2 (7 bases). This CDR3 region has 16 residues. Trimming removed 3 bases from V and 9 bases from J, with 21 bases in between. Germline CDR1 is SGHTA and CDR2 is FQGTGA. For the CDR3, the DNA is TGTGCCAGCAGCTTGGAGGGGGGGGACCCGTGGGGTGAGCAGTTCTTC. Translated, it gives CASSLEGGDPWGEQFF.

This chain connects TRBV29-1 to TRBJ1-2; possibly TRBD1 for D (6 bases). The V gene lost 7 bases and the J gene lost 1 base, with 22 bases spanning the gap. The germline CDR1 and CDR2 sequences are SQVTM and ANQGSEA. The length of the CDR3 is 16 residues. The DNA for the CDR3 is TGCAGCGCCGTATCCGGCAGGGGCGCGGTTAACTATGGCTACACCTTC. This encodes CSAVSGRGAVNYGYTF.

This clone has just a few counts. This sequence joins TRBV9 and TRBJ2-6, with TRBD2 matching over 9 bases. The length of the CDR3 is 19 residues. V lost 4 bases, J lost 3 bases, and 14 bases stayed unmatched. CDR1 and CDR2 from the germline V gene are SGDLS and YYNGEE. The CDR3 spells CASSHRRGGMIFGANVLTF. CDR3 bases: TGTGCCAGCAGCCACCGGCGGGGGGGTATGATTTTTGGGGCCAACGTCCTGACTTTC. The full variable domain, in which reference TRBV9 and TRBJ2-6 provide the parts outside the CDR3, is DSGVTQTPKHLITATGQRVTLRCSPRSGDLSVYWYQQSLDQGLQFLIQYYNGEERAKGNILERFSAQQFPDLHSELNLSSLELGDSALYFCASSHRRGGMIFGANVLTFGAGSRLTVL.

The chain links TRBV6-5 to TRBJ2-1, with 8 bases lining up with TRBD2. CDR3 length: 15 residues. Trimming took 6 bases from V and 7 from J; bases not matched to a gene: 11. Germline lookup yields CDR1 MNHEY and CDR2 SVGAGI. The CDR3 nucleotides read TGTGCCAGCAGCAGAGGCGGGAGGATTTTTAATGAGCAGTTCTTC. Its translation is CASSRGGRIFNEQFF.

This sequence joins TRBV4-2 and TRBJ2-7, with TRBD1 matching 7 bases. The V segment lost 1 base and the J segment 2 bases; nucleotides outside the gene matches: 11. Germline V gene data show CDR1 as LGHNA and CDR2 as YNFKEQ. CDR3 length equals 17 residues. The CDR3 DNA reads TGTGCCAGCAGCCAAGTGTCAGTGAGGGGGCAAGCCTACGAGCAGTACTTC. Residues: CASSQVSVRGQAYEQYF.

A few counts support this clone. The chain combines TRBV20-1 with TRBJ2-1, with 8 bases identical to TRBD2. CDR1 and CDR2 (germline): DFQATT, SNEGSKA (reference sequence). With 6 bases clipped from V and 10 bases from J, the junction kept 5 bases outside the gene matches. The CDR3 has 11 residues. DNA of the CDR3: TGCAGTGCAGCGGGAGCAGGCGAGCAGTTCTTC. It is translated as CSAAGAGEQFF.

This clone was detected only a few times. V gene TRBV7-2 combines with J gene TRBJ2-1, with 11 bases lining up with TRBD2. Per the germline V gene, CDR1 is SGHTA and CDR2 is FQGNSA. The CDR3 has 16 residues. V shed 6 bases and J 4 bases; nucleotides not matched to a gene: 8. The CDR3 loop is CASRRGGTSGYNEQFF. In DNA form, the CDR3 reads TGTGCCAGCAGGCGTGGGGGGACTAGCGGATACAATGAGCAGTTCTTC.

This chain links TRBV18 with TRBJ2-5; 12 bases fit TRBD2. The trim removed 1 base at V and 4 bases at J, leaving 10 bases unmatched. Germline lookup yields CDR1 KGHSH and CDR2 LQKENI. The CDR3 covers 18 residues. In DNA form, the CDR3 reads TGTGCCAGCTCACCACGTCCTAGCGGGAGGGCGGAGGGAGAGACCCAGTACTTC. This translates into CASSPRPSGRAEGETQYF.

The chain is built from TRBV20-1 and TRBJ2-5; D might be TRBD1 (8 bases). V lost 8 bases and J lost 5, with 12 bases in between. The germline gives CDR1 DFQATT, CDR2 SNEGSKA (reference sequence). The CDR3 spans 11 residues. The CDR3 spells CSTGGAETQYF. CDR3 coding DNA: TGCAGTACAGGGGGGGCGGAGACCCAGTACTTC.

This clone was recorded a few times. The rearrangement joins TRBV28 to TRBJ2-4; 12 bases match TRBD2. CDR1 and CDR2 from the germline V gene are MDHEN and SYDVKM. V was pared by 5 bases and J by 4 bases, with 3 bases of the junction left unmatched. The CDR3 contains 15 residues. CDR3 sequence (DNA): TGTGCCAGCAGTCGGACTAGCGGGGTAAAAAACATTCAGTACTTC. Residues: CASSRTSGVKNIQYF.

The chain uses TRBV4-1 and TRBJ1-2, with D possibly being TRBD1 (5 bases). Germline V gives CDR1 MGHRA, CDR2 YSYEKL. There are 13 residues in the CDR3. The V and J ends lost 5 bases and 3 bases respectively, with 10 bases between them. The CDR3: CASSSRADYGYTF. DNA for the CDR3: TGCGCCAGCAGCTCCAGGGCGGACTATGGCTACACCTTC.

CDR3 coding DNA: TGTGCCAGCAGTGGAGCGGGAGGGTCCTACGAGCAGTACTTC. Translation gives CASSGAGGSYEQYF. This chain uses TRBV28 with TRBJ2-7; 10 bases agree with TRBD2. Per the germline V gene, CDR1 is MDHEN and CDR2 is SYDVKM. With V trimmed by 5 bases and J by 1 base, 2 bases remained unmatched. The CDR3 covers 14 residues.

This clone was picked up a small number of times. The rearrangement links TRBV7-8 to TRBJ2-2, with D uncertain. Germline values: CDR1 SGHVS, CDR2 FQNEAQ. V was trimmed by 3 bases and J by 4 bases, leaving 6 bases between them. The CDR3 contains 13 residues. CDR3 nucleotides: TGTGCCAGCAGCTTCTCACTCACCGGGGAGCTGTTTTTT. This translates into CASSFSLTGELFF.

This clone was observed a handful of times. This chain joins TRBV18 and TRBJ2-2; 9 nucleotides agree with TRBD1. J lost 0 bases, V lost 5 bases, and 1 base had no gene match. Per germline, CDR1 KGHSH and CDR2 LQKENI. CDR3 length equals 15 residues. The CDR3 coding sequence is TGTGCCAGCTCAAGGACAGGGGCGAACACCGGGGAGCTGTTTTTT. This codes for CASSRTGANTGELFF.

This clone was observed a handful of times. This CDR3 is also generated by other DNA sequences in the sample. V gene TRBV11-2 combines with J gene TRBJ1-1; D is ambiguous. With 0 bases removed from V and 1 base from J, the gap between germline ends came to 3 bases. CDR1 and CDR2 from the germline V gene are SGHAT and FQNNGV. The CDR3 is made up of 13 amino acids. CDR3 in DNA: TGTGCCAGCAGCTTAGATAGGAACACTGAAGCTTTCTTT. Translating it yields CASSLDRNTEAFF. The entire variable domain, with the rest obtained from reference TRBV11-2 and TRBJ1-1, is as follows: EAGVAQSPRYKIIEKRQSVAFWCNPISGHATLYWYQQILGQGPKLLIQFQNNGVVDDSQLPKDRFSAERLKGVDSTLKIQPAKLEDSAVYLCASSLDRNTEAFFGQGTRLTVV.

The chain couples TRBV10-3 to TRBJ2-7; a weak D match, TRBD2 (5 bases). The ends were cut back, 10 bases at V and 5 bases at J, with 18 bases in the middle. Per germline, CDR1 ENHRY and CDR2 SYGVKD. The CDR3 sequence is 13 residues long. The CDR3 bases are TGTGCCACCGGAAGCCGAGGGATACACGAGCAGTACTTC. Its protein is CATGSRGIHEQYF.

The CDR3 here is CATGTRDFGYEQYF. The CDR3 DNA reads TGTGCCACCGGAACGAGGGACTTCGGCTACGAGCAGTACTTC. The chain is built from TRBV6-5 and TRBJ2-7, with D perhaps matching TRBD2 (6 bases). The CDR3 has 14 amino acids. Germline CDR1 reads MNHEY; CDR2 reads SVGAGI. Trimming removed 10 bases at V and 3 bases at J, with 19 bases between.

This chain joins TRBV2 and TRBJ2-7; the D is unclear. The CDR3 contains 14 residues. Germline CDR1 and CDR2: SNHLY and FYNNEI. Between the trimmed V and J ends, which lost 6 bases and 3 bases, there was a span of 15 bases. The CDR3 nucleotides read TGTGCCAGCAGGCAACGAAGCCCTCTCTACGAGCAGTACTTC. This gives the protein CASRQRSPLYEQYF.

This clone turned up a few times. This chain joins TRBV4-2 and TRBJ2-2, with TRBD2 matching over 9 bases. The CDR3 runs 16 residues. Germline trimming cut 2 bases from V and 1 base from J; bases unmatched to any gene: 2. Germline CDR1 LGHNA, CDR2 YNFKEQ. The CDR3 DNA follows: TGTGCCAGCAGCCAATTACTAGCGGGGAACACCGGGGAGCTGTTTTTT. Amino acid sequence: CASSQLLAGNTGELFF.

This sequence joins TRBV5-4 and TRBJ1-1, with 7 positions matching TRBD1. The CDR3 has 17 residues. After removal of 4 bases from V and 3 bases from J, the junction contained 15 bases not matched to a gene. The V gene's germline CDR1 is SGHNT and CDR2 YYREEE (reference sequence). The CDR3 spells CASSLGGGGARHTEAFF. As DNA, the CDR3 is TGTGCCAGCAGCCTAGGGGGCGGGGGGGCGCGACACACTGAAGCTTTCTTT. The full variable domain, rest sourced from reference TRBV5-4 and TRBJ1-1, is ETGVTQSPTHLIKTRGQQVTLRCSSQSGHNTVSWYQQALGQGPQFIFQYYREEENGRGNFPPRFSGLQFPNYSSELNVNALELDDSALYLCASSLGGGGARHTEAFFGQGTRLTVV.

This clone turned up a few times. This chain connects TRBV7-3 to TRBJ2-5; 8 bases are a match to TRBD1. V was clipped by 4 bases and J by 4 bases; unmatched bases: 2. The CDR3 is made up of 13 amino acids. Germline-derived CDR1 and CDR2 are SGHTA and FQGTGA. The CDR3 nucleotides read TGTGCCAGCAGCTATGGACAGGGAGAGACCCAGTACTTC. It is translated as CASSYGQGETQYF.

This chain joins TRBV7-9 and TRBJ2-1; 10 bases are a match to TRBD2. CDR1 and CDR2 from the germline V gene are SEHNR and FQNEAQ (reference sequence). J lost 1 base, V lost 11 bases, and 14 bases had no gene match. This CDR3 is 17 amino acids long. In nucleotides, the CDR3 is TGTGCCGGGGTGGTCGGAGTTAGCGGGGGGTCCTACAATGAGCAGTTCTTC. This sequence encodes CAGVVGVSGGSYNEQFF. Drawing the rest from reference TRBV7-9 and TRBJ2-1, the complete variable domain is DTGVSQNPRHKITKRGQNVTFRCDPISEHNRLYWYRQTLGQGPEFLTYFQNEAQLEKSRLLSDRFSAERPKGSFSTLEIQRTEQGDSAMYLCAGVVGVSGGSYNEQFFGPGTRLTVL.